A single T cell receptor (beta chain) is shown here with its context. V was shortened by 4 bases and J by 7 bases, with 11 bases between the two germline ends. The length of the CDR3 is 13 residues. Per germline, CDR1 LNHDA and CDR2 SQIVND (reference sequence). PCR involved 60 Vbeta and 13 Jbeta primers. Only in-frame clones appear in the TCRdb table, and some are missing; sequencing was by immunoSEQ multiplex PCR. The sample has under 150,000 clones, 70% to 90% seen once. The data derive from a study of cytomegalovirus exposure and HLA in healthy donors. The sequencing sample was made of PBMCs. This TCR was recovered from a middle-aged woman in good health and CMV-seropositive. The chain recombines TRBV19 with TRBJ2-1; no clear D gene. The CDR3 spells CASSRQDRNEQFF. CDR3 coding DNA: TGTGCCAGTAGTAGGCAGGATAGGAATGAGCAGTTCTTC. Based on the CDR3 plus reference TRBV19 and TRBJ2-1, the full variable domain is DGGITQSPKYLFRKEGQNVTLSCEQNLNHDAMYWYRQDPGQGLRLIYYSQIVNDFQKGDIAEGYSVSREKKESFPLTVTSAQKNPTAFYLCASSRQDRNEQFFGPGTRLTVL.